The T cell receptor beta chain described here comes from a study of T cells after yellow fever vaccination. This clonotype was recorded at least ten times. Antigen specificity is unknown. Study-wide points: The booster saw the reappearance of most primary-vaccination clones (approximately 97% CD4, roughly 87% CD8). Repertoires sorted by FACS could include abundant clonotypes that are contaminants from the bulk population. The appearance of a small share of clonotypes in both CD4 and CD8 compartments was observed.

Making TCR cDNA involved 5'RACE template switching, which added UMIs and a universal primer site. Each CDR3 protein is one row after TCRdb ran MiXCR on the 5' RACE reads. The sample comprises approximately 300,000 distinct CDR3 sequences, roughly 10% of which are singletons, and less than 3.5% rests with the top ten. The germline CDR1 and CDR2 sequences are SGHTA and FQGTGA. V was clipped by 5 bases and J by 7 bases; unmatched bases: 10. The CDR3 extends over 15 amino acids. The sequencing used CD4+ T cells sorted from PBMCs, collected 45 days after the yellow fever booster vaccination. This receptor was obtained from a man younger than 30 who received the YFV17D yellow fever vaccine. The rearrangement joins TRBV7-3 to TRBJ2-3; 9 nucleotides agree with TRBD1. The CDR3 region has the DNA TGTGCCAGCAGCGTACAGGGGGCACCCCCATATACGCAGTATTTT. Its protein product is CASSVQGAPPYTQYF.